This TCR beta chain was recorded in a study of T cells after posttransplantation cyclophosphamide. Libraries were prepared by immunoSEQ multiplex PCR; TCRdb keeps only in-frame clonotypes and omits some of them. The repertoire holds about 21,000 clones, with roughly nine tenths as singletons. On this clone: As yet, its antigen is unknown.

Control samples came 1 year after myeloablative marrow transplants with methotrexate plus calcineurin inhibitor. General study points: Recipient CMV seropositivity and CMV reactivation strongly tracked TRB clonality. Tissue-infiltrating T cells from skin or gut overlapped little with blood T cells. Later post-transplant blood repertoires were often dominated by donor CD8+ memory clones.

The V gene's germline CDR1 is SEHNR and CDR2 FQNEAQ (reference sequence). The CDR3 length is 15 residues. Losses at the gene ends were 0 bases for V and 6 bases for J; bases not matched to a gene: 5. The sample was PBMCs, taken roughly 390 days after allogeneic stem cell transplant with calcineurin inhibitor and methotrexate. This chain connects TRBV7-9 to TRBJ1-2, with TRBD1 identical over 9 bases. This receptor was taken from a female patient younger than 45 who received an allogeneic stem cell transplant from an unrelated donor, was CMV-positive, and had acute and chronic GVHD. Certain T cells may be donor cells from the graft. The chain's CDR3 is CASSLAWTGEDGYTF. The CDR3 DNA follows: TGTGCCAGCAGCTTAGCGTGGACAGGGGAAGATGGCTACACCTTC.